These 32 T cell receptor beta chains originate from one sample sequenced in a study of blood T cell repertoires in COVID-19. Sequenced by immunoSEQ multiplex PCR; TCRdb stores in-frame clones only, minus some. Here the sample spans around 94,000 clones, around 81% being singletons. The sample taken for sequencing was peripheral blood. The receptors were gathered from a man in his forties or fifties with acute or convalescent COVID-19.

The V and J genes are TRBV6-5 and TRBJ1-1, with D hard to call. V was clipped by 0 bases and J by 5 bases, with 16 bases between them. Per the germline V gene, CDR1 is MNHEY and CDR2 is SVGAGI. This CDR3 comprises 16 residues. The chain's CDR3 is CASSYSVIGVGTEAFF. The CDR3 nucleotides read TGTGCCAGCAGTTACTCAGTCATTGGAGTTGGAACTGAAGCTTTCTTT.

The rearrangement uses TRBV11-2 and TRBJ2-2, with D hard to call. Germline CDR1 SGHAT, CDR2 FQNNGV. The CDR3 consists of 13 residues. Trimming took 2 bases from V and 6 from J, leaving 7 bases between them. The CDR3 bases are TGTGCCAGCAGCTTATCCCATGCCGGGGAGCTGTTTTTT. This codes for CASSLSHAGELFF. Drawing the rest from reference TRBV11-2 and TRBJ2-2, the complete variable domain is EAGVAQSPRYKIIEKRQSVAFWCNPISGHATLYWYQQILGQGPKLLIQFQNNGVVDDSQLPKDRFSAERLKGVDSTLKIQPAKLEDSAVYLCASSLSHAGELFFGEGSRLTVL.

The chain carries TRBV15 and TRBJ1-5; TRBD1 matches at 7 bases. This CDR3 has 15 residues. Trimming cost V 1 base and J 5 bases; bases outside gene matches: 5. The germline CDR1 and CDR2 sequences are LNHNV and YYDKDF (reference sequence). This CDR3 is CATSRGDRVDQPQHF. The CDR3 bases are TGTGCCACCAGCAGAGGAGACAGGGTGGATCAGCCCCAGCATTTT. The whole variable domain, filled in from reference TRBV15 and TRBJ1-5, reads DAMVIQNPRYQVTQFGKPVTLSCSQTLNHNVMYWYQQKSSQAPKLLFHYYDKDFNNEADTPDNFQSRRPNTSFCFLDIRSPGLGDTAMYLCATSRGDRVDQPQHFGDGTRLSIL.

The chain is built from TRBV6-5 and TRBJ1-6; D is uncertain. Trimming cost V 11 bases and J 7 bases, with 18 bases left between them. The CDR3 length is 14 residues. CDR1 is MNHEY and CDR2 is SVGAGI in the germline V gene. For the CDR3, the DNA is TGTGCCCTCCAACCCAACCTCGGGAATTCACCCCTCCACTTT. Translation: CALQPNLGNSPLHF.

CDR3 DNA: TGTGCCAGCGGAGGGGAGGTTTACGAGCAGTACTTC. This codes for CASGGEVYEQYF. V and J are TRBV2 and TRBJ2-7, with D maybe TRBD2 (6 bases). This CDR3 contains 12 residues. Trimming pared 8 bases from V and 4 bases from J, leaving 12 bases between. Germline CDR1 is SNHLY and CDR2 is FYNNEI.

This rearrangement joins TRBV30 to TRBJ2-2; TRBD2 matches 7 bases. Germline V gene data show CDR1 as GTSNPN and CDR2 as SVGIG (reference sequence). V shed 3 bases and J 2 bases; nucleotides not matched to a gene: 12. CDR3 length: 17 residues. As DNA, the CDR3 is TGTGCCTGGAGGGGGAGAAAGGCTAGCGGAAACACCGGGGAGCTGTTTTTT. It is translated as CAWRGRKASGNTGELFF.

This sequence joins TRBV4-2 and TRBJ2-7; 7 nucleotides line up with TRBD2. This CDR3 is built from 14 residues. Germline V CDR1 and CDR2: LGHNA, YNFKEQ. Trimming removed 0 bases from V and 7 bases from J; junction bases left unmatched: 6. CDR3 sequence reads: CASSQEAGSREQYF. The CDR3 DNA follows: TGTGCCAGCAGCCAAGAAGCGGGGTCCCGGGAGCAGTACTTC.

The chain joins TRBV27 to TRBJ1-2, with D hard to call. The CDR3 has 13 amino acids. With 3 bases removed from V and 6 bases from J, the gap between germline ends came to 11 bases. In germline, CDR1 is MNHEY, CDR2 SMNVEV (reference sequence). As DNA, the CDR3 is TGTGCCAGCAGTTTCTGGGCGTCGGATGGCTACACCTTC. This codes for CASSFWASDGYTF.

The CDR3 DNA reads as TGTGCCAGCAGCAACCGGGACAGAAACACCGGGGAGCTGTTTTTT. It codes for CASSNRDRNTGELFF. This chain links TRBV7-2 with TRBJ2-2; 7 nucleotides line up with TRBD1. Germline V lookup: CDR1 SGHTA, CDR2 FQGNSA. The CDR3 totals 15 residues. J lost 2 bases, V lost 5 bases, and 5 bases had no gene match.

The chain carries TRBV4-2 and TRBJ2-7, with D possibly being TRBD1 (6 bases). Trimming took 0 bases from V and 2 from J, leaving 8 bases between them. The CDR3 runs to 14 residues. Germline CDR1 reads LGHNA; CDR2 reads YNFKEQ. The DNA of the CDR3 is TGTGCCAGCAGCCAAGATACAGGGCCCTACGAGCAGTACTTC. Encoded protein: CASSQDTGPYEQYF.

V gene TRBV5-1 combines with J gene TRBJ2-1, with D maybe TRBD1 (5 bases). The CDR3 runs to 15 residues. Germline V gene lookup returns CDR1 SGHRS and CDR2 YFSETQ. The V and J ends lost 1 base and 2 bases respectively, with 10 bases between them. CDR3 protein: CASSLTGETYNEQFF. The CDR3 nucleotides are TGCGCCAGCAGCTTGACAGGAGAAACCTACAATGAGCAGTTCTTC.

This chain connects TRBV27 to TRBJ2-4, with 7 bases lining up with TRBD1. Trimming took 8 bases from V and 0 from J; bases not matched to a gene: 7. CDR3 size: 15 residues. The V gene's germline CDR1 is MNHEY and CDR2 SMNVEV (reference sequence). DNA of the CDR3: TGTGCCAGCTCCGAGGGACAGTCAGCCAAAAACATTCAGTACTTC. As protein: CASSEGQSAKNIQYF.

The chain joins TRBV7-7 to TRBJ2-1, with D possibly matching TRBD1 (6 bases). Germline CDR1 SSHAT, CDR2 FNYEAQ (reference sequence). The V gene lost 1 base and the J gene lost 6 bases, with 10 bases spanning the gap. The CDR3 runs to 14 residues. The DNA of the CDR3 is TGTGCCAGCAGCTTAGGGGGACACCTCAATGAGCAGTTCTTC. It codes for CASSLGGHLNEQFF.

The chain joins TRBV30 to TRBJ1-6; tentative D call: TRBD1 (5 bases). V lost 4 bases and J 8 bases, leaving 21 bases between the germline ends. The CDR3 extends over 16 amino acids. Germline CDR1 is GTSNPN and CDR2 is SVGIG (reference sequence). The CDR3 DNA follows: TGTGCCTGGACCCCCGGTGGAGGGACCGCTTATTCACCCCTCCACTTT. Its translation is CAWTPGGGTAYSPLHF.

V gene TRBV11-2 combines with J gene TRBJ1-3; 7 bases fit TRBD1. With 5 bases clipped from V and 0 bases from J, the junction kept 7 bases outside the gene matches. Germline V gives CDR1 SGHAT, CDR2 FQNNGV. This CDR3 is built from 16 residues. CDR3 DNA: TGTGCCAGCAGCCACCGACAGGGACGCTCTGGAAACACCATATATTTT. Translating gives CASSHRQGRSGNTIYF.

The rearrangement joins TRBV6-5 to TRBJ2-1; 8 nucleotides agree with TRBD1. Germline V gives CDR1 MNHEY, CDR2 SVGAGI. The CDR3 has 15 residues. Trimming removed 2 bases from V and 7 bases from J; junction bases left unmatched: 7. This CDR3 reads CASSYGQGAQNEQFF. DNA of the CDR3: TGTGCCAGCAGTTACGGCCAGGGGGCGCAGAATGAGCAGTTCTTC.

The chain carries TRBV7-8 and TRBJ1-1, with 8 bases that match TRBD1. The junction had 9 bases not matched to a gene; V was cut back by 2 bases and J by 1 base. CDR3 length: 17 residues. The V gene's germline CDR1 is SGHVS and CDR2 FQNEAQ. The CDR3 sequence is CASSLRTGRTQNTEAFF. DNA for the CDR3: TGTGCCAGCAGCTTAAGGACAGGGAGGACCCAGAACACTGAAGCTTTCTTT.

The chain uses TRBV2 and TRBJ1-1, with a weak D call TRBD1 (6 bases). The germline V gene encodes CDR1 SNHLY and CDR2 FYNNEI. V was trimmed by 8 bases and J by 0 bases, leaving 10 bases between them. This CDR3 comprises 13 residues. In DNA form, the CDR3 reads TGTGCCAGCCGTGGGACATTGAACACTGAAGCTTTCTTT. Protein product: CASRGTLNTEAFF. Looking up the rest from reference TRBV2 and TRBJ1-1 gives the full variable domain: EPEVTQTPSHQVTQMGQEVILRCVPISNHLYFYWYRQILGQKVEFLVSFYNNEISEKSEIFDDQFSVERPDGSNFTLKIRSTKLEDSAMYFCASRGTLNTEAFFGQGTRLTVV.

The chain uses TRBV27 and TRBJ1-1; weak D call: TRBD1 (6 bases). V was pared by 7 bases and J by 1 base, with 16 bases between. CDR3 length: 15 residues. Germline-derived CDR1 and CDR2 are MNHEY and SMNVEV (reference sequence). CDR3 protein: CASKTFGTKNTEAFF. The CDR3 nucleotides are TGTGCCAGCAAAACCTTCGGGACAAAGAACACTGAAGCTTTCTTT.

This clone has a single count. The chain employs TRBV28 and TRBJ1-2; 7 bases map to TRBD1. The germline V gene encodes CDR1 MDHEN and CDR2 SYDVKM. Trimming took 7 bases from V and 5 from J; bases not matched to a gene: 10. The CDR3 loop spans 14 amino acids. In DNA, the CDR3 is TGTGCCAGCATTCCCGGGGGGGACAGATATGGCTACACCTTC. Its protein is CASIPGGDRYGYTF.

The chain combines TRBV7-9 with TRBJ1-4, with D possibly being TRBD1 (5 bases). Looked up from germline, CDR1 is SEHNR and CDR2 is FQNEAQ (reference sequence). The CDR3 length is 15 residues. V gave up 5 bases and J gave up 3 bases, with 13 bases separating them. CDR3 residues: CASSQGAGSNEKLFF. CDR3 in DNA: TGTGCCAGCAGCCAGGGCGCAGGGTCTAATGAAAAACTGTTTTTT.

V gene TRBV5-4 combines with J gene TRBJ2-7, with TRBD2 matching 13 bases. The CDR3 totals 15 residues. Germline loops: CDR1 SGHNT, CDR2 YYREEE (reference sequence). V shed 0 bases, J shed 5 bases, and the junction held 2 bases outside the gene matches. CDR3 loop: CASSLAGTSGNEQYF. CDR3 DNA: TGTGCCAGCAGCTTGGCCGGGACTAGCGGGAACGAGCAGTACTTC.

The genes are TRBV30 and TRBJ1-4, with D possibly matching TRBD1 (6 bases). This CDR3 has 15 residues. V was clipped by 5 bases and J by 0 bases, with 13 bases between them. Germline V gene lookup returns CDR1 GTSNPN and CDR2 SVGIG (reference sequence). CDR3 in DNA: TGTGCCTGGCAGGACAGCCTTGCAACTAATGAAAAACTGTTTTTT. This codes for CAWQDSLATNEKLFF.

In its sample, this clone was seen a few times. The chain recombines TRBV13 with TRBJ2-5; 14 positions agree with TRBD2. The germline V gene has CDR1 PRHDT and CDR2 FYEKMQ (reference sequence). Unmatched junction bases numbered 8, after V lost 4 bases and J lost 4 bases. This CDR3 is 17 amino acids long. CDR3 sequence reads: CASSSTSGRAGRETQYF. The CDR3, as DNA: TGTGCCAGCAGCTCGACTAGCGGGAGGGCCGGGAGAGAGACCCAGTACTTC.

The gene calls are TRBV29-1 and TRBJ2-7, with 7 bases fitting TRBD1. The V segment lost 4 bases and the J segment 1 base; nucleotides outside the gene matches: 4. The CDR3 has 13 residues. Germline lookup yields CDR1 SQVTM and CDR2 ANQGSEA. This chain's CDR3 is CSVVPGQSYEQYF. CDR3 nucleotide sequence: TGCAGCGTTGTCCCGGGACAGTCCTACGAGCAGTACTTC.

The rearrangement uses TRBV18 and TRBJ1-4, with 10 bases lining up with TRBD1. V lost 4 bases and J lost 2; bases outside the gene matches: 1. The CDR3 is 15 residues long. In germline, CDR1 is KGHSH, CDR2 LQKENI. The CDR3 DNA reads as TGTGCCAGCTCACGGACAGGGGGGACTAATGAAAAACTGTTTTTT. Its protein product is CASSRTGGTNEKLFF.

The V and J genes are TRBV28 and TRBJ1-1, with TRBD1 matching 8 bases. The germline V gene has CDR1 MDHEN and CDR2 SYDVKM. J was trimmed by 3 bases and V by 6 bases; bases with no gene match: 12. This CDR3 is 16 amino acids long. CDR3 coding DNA: TGTGCCAGCAGGGCAGGGGGCTTTCGGGCGGACACTGAAGCTTTCTTT. It encodes CASRAGGFRADTEAFF.

J is TRBJ1-3 and V is TRBV15; D is unclear. This CDR3 has 16 amino acids. CDR1 LNHNV and CDR2 YYDKDF come from the germline V gene (reference sequence). V shed 2 bases and J shed 0 bases, with 11 bases lying between them. CDR3: CATSRPAEGSGNTIYF. The CDR3 coding sequence is TGTGCCACCAGCAGACCCGCGGAGGGCTCTGGAAACACCATATATTTT.

This chain connects TRBV28 to TRBJ2-7; 13 bases agree with TRBD2. The CDR3 sequence is 16 residues long. Germline CDR1 reads MDHEN; CDR2 reads SYDVKM. V dropped 10 bases and J dropped 2; count of bases not matched to a gene: 11. CDR3 loop: CAIQPPGTSGTYEQYF. The CDR3 nucleotides read TGTGCCATCCAACCACCCGGGACTAGCGGGACCTACGAGCAGTACTTC.

This chain connects TRBV5-4 to TRBJ2-2; D is undetermined. The germline V gene has CDR1 SGHNT and CDR2 YYREEE (reference sequence). The CDR3 totals 12 residues. V dropped 4 bases and J dropped 8 bases, with 9 bases sitting between them. The chain's CDR3 is CASSPSYGELFF. CDR3 nucleotide sequence: TGTGCCAGCAGCCCGTCTTATGGGGAGCTGTTTTTT.

Only one count was recorded for this clone. The chain joins TRBV30 to TRBJ2-2; 9 bases agree with TRBD1. Germline CDR1 is GTSNPN and CDR2 is SVGIG (reference sequence). The CDR3 covers 16 residues. The J segment lost 5 bases and the V segment lost 1 base, leaving 8 bases of the junction unmatched. CDR3 in DNA: TGTGCCTGGAGTGCCAAGGACAGGGGTCGGACCGGGGAGCTGTTTTTT. Translating it yields CAWSAKDRGRTGELFF.

V gene TRBV15 combines with J gene TRBJ2-7, with 7 positions matching TRBD1. CDR3 size: 16 residues. Germline V gene sequence: CDR1 LNHNV, CDR2 YYDKDF (reference sequence). Trimming took 0 bases from V and 1 from J; bases not matched to a gene: 6. CDR3 region: CATSRDTGAGSYEQYF. The CDR3 DNA sequence: TGTGCCACCAGCAGAGACACAGGGGCGGGTTCCTACGAGCAGTACTTC.